Listed here are 19 T cell receptor beta chains from one sample, sequenced in a study of T cell clonality in common variable immunodeficiency. Overall study results and limits: In common variable immunodeficiency, TCR beta chains reportedly carried fewer deletions and N-nucleotide insertions.

These receptors have no known antigen. This table comes from immunoSEQ multiplex PCR, and its TCRdb copy is limited to in-frame clones, with some not included. The repertoire consists of about 32,000 clones, none detected only once. Sequencing used peripheral blood mononuclear cells. All receptors come from a human donor with common variable immunodeficiency.

Regarding this clone: The missing CDR3 end, 3 residues past where the read stops, is filled in from the germline J gene. The chain is built from TRBV30 and TRBJ2-2, with 13 bases identical to TRBD2. CDR1 is GTSNPN and CDR2 is SVGIG in the germline V gene (reference sequence). V shed 2 bases, J shed 7 bases, and the junction held 7 bases outside the gene matches. This CDR3 contains 16 residues. The CDR3 DNA, read in part, is TGTGCCTGGAGTCAAAGGACTAGCGGGGGACTCGGGGAG. Its protein is CAWSQRTSGGLGE. The complete CDR3 reads CAWSQRTSGGLGELFF.

This clone showed up just a few times. The read terminates 3 residues ahead of where the CDR3 ends, so the germline J gene completes it. The chain combines TRBV5-1 with TRBJ2-1; D is possibly TRBD2 (5 bases). V shed 0 bases and J shed 0 bases, with 16 bases lying between them. The CDR3 length is 18 residues. Germline V lookup: CDR1 SGHRS, CDR2 YFSETQ. The CDR3 bases that were read are TGCGCCAGCAGCTTGGTAGGCCAGCGGCAGAGCTCCTACAATGAG. Its protein is CASSLVGQRQSSYNE. The full CDR3 is CASSLVGQRQSSYNEQFF.

There are a few counts of this clone. The read ends 3 residues shy of where the CDR3 ends; the end is completed using the germline J gene. The chain links TRBV6-2 or TRBV6-3 to TRBJ1-5; TRBD1 matches at 7 bases. Losses at the gene ends were 6 bases for V and 4 bases for J; bases not matched to a gene: 3. Germline lookup yields CDR1 MNHEY and CDR2 SVGEGT. The length of the CDR3 is 13 residues. The CDR3 sequence: CASRTGVNQPQHF. The sequenced part of the CDR3 DNA is TGTGCCAGCAGAACAGGGGTAAATCAGCCC.

This clone was recorded at least ten times. The missing CDR3 end, 3 residues past where the read stops, is filled in from the germline J gene. This chain uses TRBV6-2 or TRBV6-3 with TRBJ2-1; the match to TRBD1 covers 8 bases. V was pared by 5 bases and J by 0 bases, with 3 bases of the junction left unmatched. CDR1 and CDR2 from the germline V gene are MNHEY and SVGEGT. The CDR3 contains 15 residues. The CDR3 bases that were read are TGTGCCAGCAGTGGCGGACAGGGCTCCTACAATGAG. Protein sequence: CASSGGQGSYNE. The CDR3 in full is CASSGGQGSYNEQFF.

In its sample, this clone was seen many times. The CDR3 is cut off 3 residues early in the read; its end comes from the germline J gene. This rearrangement joins TRBV30 to TRBJ2-7; D uncertain. CDR1 is GTSNPN, CDR2 SVGIG, per germline (reference sequence). The CDR3 is 12 amino acids. Trimming shortened V by 4 bases and J by 3 bases, and 10 bases separated the two germline ends. The CDR3 loop reads CAWKGGNYEQYF. CDR3 DNA (partial): TGTGCCTGGAAGGGTGGAAACTACGAG.

To note about this clone: The CDR3 goes on 3 residues after the read ends, and that part is filled in from the germline J gene. The chain is built from TRBV19 and TRBJ2-7; 9 positions match TRBD2. Germline CDR1 LNHDA, CDR2 SQIVND (reference sequence). This CDR3 region has 12 residues. The V segment lost 6 bases and the J segment 6 bases; nucleotides outside the gene matches: 3. CDR3 protein: CASRGGGGEQYF. The DNA read from the CDR3 is TGTGCCAGTAGGGGCGGGGGGGGCGAG.

Notes on this clone: Read data end 3 residues before the CDR3 end; the end is taken from the germline J gene. The chain carries TRBV19 and TRBJ1-1; the D gene is possibly TRBD1 (6 bases). CDR1 is LNHDA and CDR2 is SQIVND in the germline V gene (reference sequence). The CDR3 extends over 14 amino acids. CDR3 DNA (partial): TGTGCCAGTACTTCTTGGGGCAGGGGCTACGAA. Protein sequence: CASTSWGRGYE. From start to end, the CDR3 is CASTSWGRGYEAFF.

Comment on this clone: The read falls 3 residues short of the CDR3 end, and the missing part is taken from the germline J gene. The chain recombines TRBV6-1 with TRBJ2-1, with 7 positions matching TRBD2. The CDR3 is 16 residues long. The V and J ends lost 4 bases and 3 bases, in that order; junction bases with no gene match: 9. CDR1 and CDR2 from the germline V gene are MNHNS and SASEGT. CDR3 protein: CASSGPLADLYNEQFF. CDR3 DNA (partial): TGTGCCAGCAGTGGACCCCTAGCGGACCTCTACAATGAG.

This clone was seen a few times. Read sequence stops 3 residues before the CDR3 end, and the germline J gene provides the missing end. The V gene is TRBV2, the J gene TRBJ2-1; possible D gene TRBD2, 7 bases. The CDR3 loop spans 14 amino acids. CDR1 and CDR2 (germline): SNHLY, FYNNEI. V was clipped by 7 bases and J by 0 bases, with 10 bases between them. The DNA read from the CDR3 is TGTGCCAGCAAGGGGGGGAGCTCCTACAATGAG. This translates into CASKGGSSYNE. Given in full, the CDR3 is CASKGGSSYNEQFF. Variable domain in full (rest from reference TRBV2 and TRBJ2-1): EPEVTQTPSHQVTQMGQEVILRCVPISNHLYFYWYRQILGQKVEFLVSFYNNEISEKSEIFDDQFSVERPDGSNFTLKIRSTKLEDSAMYFCASKGGSSYNEQFFGPGTRLTVL.

This clone occurred a few times. The missing CDR3 end, 3 residues past where the read stops, is filled in from the germline J gene. The chain links TRBV7-6 to TRBJ1-1; 7 bases agree with TRBD1. The length of the CDR3 is 16 residues. Trimming removed 1 base from V and 2 bases from J; junction bases left unmatched: 7. CDR1 is SGHVS and CDR2 is FNYEAQ in the germline V gene. CDR3 sequence reads: CASSLEARGFNTEAFF. CDR3 bases read: TGTGCCAGCAGCTTAGAGGCCAGGGGGTTTAACACTGAA. The full variable domain, in which reference TRBV7-6 and TRBJ1-1 provide the parts outside the CDR3, is GAGVSQSPRYKVTKRGQDVALRCDPISGHVSLYWYRQALGQGPEFLTYFNYEAQQDKSGLPNDRFSAERPEGSISTLTIQRTEQRDSAMYRCASSLEARGFNTEAFFGQGTRLTVV.

This clone was seen only a few times. The read ends 3 residues shy of where the CDR3 ends; the end is completed using the germline J gene. This chain joins TRBV5-1 and TRBJ2-3; perhaps TRBD2 as D (6 bases). V lost 2 bases and J lost 5, with 15 bases in between. The germline CDR1 and CDR2 sequences are SGHRS and YFSETQ. CDR3 length: 15 amino acids. Incomplete CDR3 DNA: TGCGCCAGCAGCTTAAAAGGGGCTAGCGAAGATACG. This gives the protein CASSLKGASEDT. The entire CDR3 protein is CASSLKGASEDTQYF.

About this clone: The read is 3 residues too short to cover the CDR3 end, so that end is filled in from the germline J gene. This chain links TRBV6-2 or TRBV6-3 with TRBJ2-2; possible D gene TRBD1, 6 bases. The CDR3 length is 17 residues. Per germline, CDR1 MNHEY and CDR2 SVGEGT. Trimming pared 7 bases from V and 0 bases from J, leaving 18 bases between. The sequenced CDR3 bases are TGTGCCAGCAACAATTTCCGGGACAAACCGAACACCGGGGAG. It yields the protein CASNNFRDKPNTGE. The full-length CDR3 reads as CASNNFRDKPNTGELFF.

With respect to this clone: The missing CDR3 end, 3 residues past where the read stops, is filled in from the germline J gene. The V call is TRBV19, the J call TRBJ1-2, with unresolved D. This CDR3 has 12 amino acids. The V gene's germline CDR1 is LNHDA and CDR2 SQIVND (reference sequence). CDR3 DNA (partial): TGTGCCAGTACCCCCATGGAGGGCGGC. This gives the protein CASTPMEGG. The whole CDR3 protein is CASTPMEGGYTF.

The CDR3 bases that were read are TGTGCCAGCAGTTACTCGGAGGCGGACATGAACACTGAA. Amino acid sequence: CASSYSEADMNTE. The complete CDR3 protein is CASSYSEADMNTEAFF. This chain connects TRBV6-2 or TRBV6-3 to TRBJ1-1, with D perhaps matching TRBD1 (5 bases). The read terminates 3 residues ahead of where the CDR3 ends, so the germline J gene completes it. Germline CDR1 and CDR2: MNHEY and SVGEGT. The CDR3 covers 16 residues. V was trimmed by 0 bases and J by 0 bases, leaving 11 bases between them.

This clone was observed a few times. The read comes to an end 3 residues before the CDR3 does, leaving the germline J gene to fill in the end. The chain recombines TRBV30 with TRBJ1-1; possibly TRBD1 for D (5 bases). The length of the CDR3 is 13 residues. Trimming took 0 bases from V and 6 from J, leaving 11 bases between them. Germline CDR1 and CDR2: GTSNPN and SVGIG (reference sequence). Here the CDR3 reads CAWSVEGFAEAFF. The covered CDR3 bases are TGTGCCTGGAGTGTAGAGGGGTTTGCTGAA.

This clone was found a few times. The CDR3 is cut off 3 residues early in the read; its end comes from the germline J gene. The chain carries TRBV6-1 and TRBJ2-1, with unresolved D. Germline V gives CDR1 MNHNS, CDR2 SASEGT. Between the trimmed V and J ends, which lost 5 bases and 6 bases, there was a span of 17 bases. The length of the CDR3 is 15 residues. This chain's CDR3 is CASSKGSAGPNEQFF. CDR3 DNA (partial): TGTGCCAGCAGTAAAGGGTCGGCAGGTCCCAATGAG.

Comment on this clone: Sequencing ends 3 residues short of the CDR3 end; the germline J gene provides the rest. The V gene is TRBV20-1, the J gene TRBJ2-3, with 9 bases matching TRBD2. The J segment lost 1 base and the V segment lost 4 bases, leaving 9 bases of the junction unmatched. The CDR3 sequence is 16 residues long. Per germline, CDR1 DFQATT and CDR2 SNEGSKA (reference sequence). CDR3: CSAIALAGSRTDTQYF. Partial CDR3 DNA: TGCAGTGCTATAGCCCTAGCGGGGTCTCGCACAGATACG.

This clone has only a few counts. At one of its ends the junction is not consistent with the germline gene, which may arise from a read error. The CDR3 bases that were read are TGTTCCAGCAGCTTAGACTTGAACACTGAA. This encodes CSSSLDLNTE. The entire CDR3 protein reads CSSSLDLNTEAFF. The rearrangement links TRBV7-9 to TRBJ1-1; D is unresolved. The read comes to an end 3 residues before the CDR3 does, leaving the germline J gene to fill in the end. The CDR3 length is 13 residues. Germline V lookup: CDR1 SEHNR, CDR2 FQNEAQ (reference sequence).

This clone appeared a few times. The read finishes 3 residues shy of the CDR3 end, and the germline J gene is used to complete it. The genes are TRBV30 and TRBJ1-2, with D hard to call. This CDR3 spans 13 amino acids. Germline CDR1 is GTSNPN and CDR2 is SVGIG (reference sequence). V was trimmed by 4 bases and J by 0 bases, leaving 9 bases between them. CDR3: CAWTEPPNYGYTF. CDR3 DNA (partial): TGTGCCTGGACTGAGCCACCTAACTATGGC. Together with reference TRBV30 and TRBJ1-2, the CDR3 gives the full variable domain: SQTIHQWPATLVQPVGSPLSLECTVEGTSNPNLYWYRQAAGRGLQLLFYSVGIGQISSEVPQNLSASRPQDRQFILSSKKLLLSDSGFYLCAWTEPPNYGYTFGSGTRLTVV.